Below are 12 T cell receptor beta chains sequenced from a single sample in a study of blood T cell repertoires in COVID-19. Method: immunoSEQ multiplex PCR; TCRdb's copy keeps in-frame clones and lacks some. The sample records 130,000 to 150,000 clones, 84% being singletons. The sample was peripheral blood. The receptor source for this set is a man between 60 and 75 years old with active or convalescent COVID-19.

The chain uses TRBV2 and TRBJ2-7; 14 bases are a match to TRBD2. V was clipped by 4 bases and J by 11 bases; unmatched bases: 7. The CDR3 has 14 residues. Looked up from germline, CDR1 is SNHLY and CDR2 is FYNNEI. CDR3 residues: CASSGTSGRMGEYV. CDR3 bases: TGTGCCAGCAGTGGGACTAGCGGGAGGATGGGGGAGTACGTC.

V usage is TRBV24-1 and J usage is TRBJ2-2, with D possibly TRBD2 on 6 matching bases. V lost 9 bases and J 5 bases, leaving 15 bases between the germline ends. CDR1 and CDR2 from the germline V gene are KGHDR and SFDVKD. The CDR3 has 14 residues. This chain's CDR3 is CATGRGGGTGELFF. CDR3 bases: TGTGCCACCGGTAGGGGAGGAGGGACCGGGGAGCTGTTTTTT.

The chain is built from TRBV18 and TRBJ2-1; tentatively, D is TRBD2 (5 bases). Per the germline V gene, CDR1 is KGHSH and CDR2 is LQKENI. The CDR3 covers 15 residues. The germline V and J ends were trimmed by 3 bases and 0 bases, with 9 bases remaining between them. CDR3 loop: CASSPFGSSYNEQFF. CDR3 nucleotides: TGTGCCAGCTCACCTTTTGGGAGCTCCTACAATGAGCAGTTCTTC.

The CDR3 DNA follows: TGTGCCACCAGTGAACAGACAGGGCTAGAGACCCAGTACTTC. It translates to CATSEQTGLETQYF. V gene TRBV24-1 combines with J gene TRBJ2-5; TRBD1 matches at 7 bases. V was clipped by 4 bases and J by 4 bases; unmatched bases: 5. The CDR3 is made up of 14 amino acids. The germline CDR1 and CDR2 sequences are KGHDR and SFDVKD.

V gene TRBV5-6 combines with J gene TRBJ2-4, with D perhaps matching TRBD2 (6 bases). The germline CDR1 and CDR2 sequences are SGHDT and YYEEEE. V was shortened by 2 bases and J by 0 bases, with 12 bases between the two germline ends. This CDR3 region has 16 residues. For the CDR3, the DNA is TGTGCCAGCAGCTTATCGGGGGTAATAGCCAAAAACATTCAGTACTTC. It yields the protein CASSLSGVIAKNIQYF.

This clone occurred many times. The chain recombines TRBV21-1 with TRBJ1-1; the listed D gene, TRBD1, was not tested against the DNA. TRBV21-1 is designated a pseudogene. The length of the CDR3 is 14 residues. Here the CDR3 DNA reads TGTGCCAGCAGCTCCAGGACAGCGAACACTGAAGCTTTCTTT. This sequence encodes CASSSRTANTEAFF.

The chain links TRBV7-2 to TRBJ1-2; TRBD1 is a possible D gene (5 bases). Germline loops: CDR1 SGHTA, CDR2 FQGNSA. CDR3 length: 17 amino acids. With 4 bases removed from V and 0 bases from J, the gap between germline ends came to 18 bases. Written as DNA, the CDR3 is TGTGCCAGCAGCTCCCGGGACTTCCCCAGCTCTAACTATGGCTACACCTTC. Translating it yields CASSSRDFPSSNYGYTF.

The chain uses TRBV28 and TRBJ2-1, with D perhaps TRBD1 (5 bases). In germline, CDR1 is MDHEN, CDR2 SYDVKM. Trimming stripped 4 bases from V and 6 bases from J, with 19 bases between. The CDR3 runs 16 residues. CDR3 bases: TGTGCCAGCAGTTACCCCGTACAGGCTGGTAGCAATGAGCAGTTCTTC. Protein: CASSYPVQAGSNEQFF. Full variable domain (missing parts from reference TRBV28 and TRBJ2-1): DVKVTQSSRYLVKRTGEKVFLECVQDMDHENMFWYRQDPGLGLRLIYFSYDVKMKEKGDIPEGYSVSREKKERFSLILESASTNQTSMYLCASSYPVQAGSNEQFFGPGTRLTVL.

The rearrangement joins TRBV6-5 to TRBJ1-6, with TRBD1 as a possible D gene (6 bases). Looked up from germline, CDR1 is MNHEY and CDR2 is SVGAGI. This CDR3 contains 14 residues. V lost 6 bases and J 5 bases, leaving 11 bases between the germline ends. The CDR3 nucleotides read TGTGCCAGCAGGATATCAGGGGATAATTCACCCCTCCACTTT. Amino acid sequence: CASRISGDNSPLHF.

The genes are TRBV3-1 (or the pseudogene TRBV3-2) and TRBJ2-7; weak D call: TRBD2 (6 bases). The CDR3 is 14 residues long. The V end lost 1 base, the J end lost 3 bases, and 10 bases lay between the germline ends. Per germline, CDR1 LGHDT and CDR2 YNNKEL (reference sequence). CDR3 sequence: CASSQGVSGYEQYV. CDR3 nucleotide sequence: TGTGCCAGCAGCCAAGGGGTTAGCGGCTACGAGCAGTACGTC.

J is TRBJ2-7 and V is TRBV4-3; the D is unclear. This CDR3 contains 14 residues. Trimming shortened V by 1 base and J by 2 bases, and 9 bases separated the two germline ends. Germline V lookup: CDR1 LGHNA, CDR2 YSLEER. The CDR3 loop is CASSQGDRAYEQYF. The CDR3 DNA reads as TGCGCCAGCAGCCAAGGCGACCGGGCCTACGAGCAGTACTTC.

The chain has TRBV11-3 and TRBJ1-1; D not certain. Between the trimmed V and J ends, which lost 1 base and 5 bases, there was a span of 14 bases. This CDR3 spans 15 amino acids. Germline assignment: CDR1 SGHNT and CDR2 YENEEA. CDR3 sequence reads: CASSLASAEETEAFF. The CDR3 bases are TGTGCCAGCAGCTTAGCGTCCGCGGAGGAGACTGAAGCTTTCTTT.